This T cell receptor beta chain was observed in a study of T cell responses to AZD1222 COVID-19 vaccine. Study observations and caveats: In the spike-specific TCR repertoire, nearly half reportedly target unmutated variant regions.

TCRdb's copy holds only in-frame clones and misses some; the assay was immunoSEQ multiplex PCR. The sample gives 50,000 to 75,000 clones, about 70% of which show up once; more than 12% is in the top ten. With regard to this clone: Its specificity is not known.

V was pared by 4 bases and J by 5 bases, with 10 bases between. This CDR3 has 12 amino acids. In germline, CDR1 is SGHNT, CDR2 YYREEE (reference sequence). The input for sequencing was peripheral blood, taken on day 0 of AZD1222 vaccination. The V and J genes are TRBV5-4 and TRBJ2-7; tentative D call: TRBD1 (6 bases). This sequence originates from an adult in good health. In nucleotides, the CDR3 is TGTGCCAGCAGCCAGGACAGTAACGAGCAGTACTTC. The encoded protein is CASSQDSNEQYF.